This record concerns one T cell receptor (beta chain) sequence. The clone's antigen remains unknown. Base qualities are not at hand, and no much larger clone is one base apart. This sample was taken from a study of glioma-infiltrating T cells after dendritic cell vaccination listed by TCRdb under 2016. About the full investigation: Of the roughly 15 glioblastoma patients in the cohort, all drawn from Phase I and II dendritic cell vaccination trials, 9 were newly diagnosed and 6 had recurrent disease. Between about 2003 and 2012, patients were given autologous tumor lysate-pulsed dendritic cell vaccination. To make the vaccine, monocyte-derived dendritic cells were cultured for seven to eight days with IL-4 and GM-CSF and then pulsed overnight with autologous tumor lysate. Each patient was given three intradermal dendritic cell vaccine injections, spaced two weeks apart, in the arm below the axilla. In glioblastoma patients vaccinated with dendritic cells, deep sequencing of TCR beta CDR3 regions served to measure the amount of tumor-infiltrating lymphocytes and to compare repertoires between tumor and blood. Survival after dendritic cell vaccination was correlated with TCR sequencing metrics, including TIL content and tumor-blood repertoire overlap. What the work shows at the level of the full study, not this receptor alone: The cohort was small and heterogeneous, and full blood and tumor sets were available for few patients, with initial-recurrent tumor pairs available for even fewer patients. The three-group TCR overlap response model was characterized as speculative, and prospective validation of the model was stated to be required. Longer time to progression and overall survival after dendritic cell vaccination were predicted by higher estimated pretreatment TIL content. No direct relationship between TCR clonality and survival was found, suggesting that a diverse polyclonal response may matter.

The sample's time point label, decoded: after dendritic cell vaccination, including at tumor progression/relapse. To be selected, patients needed enough residual fresh-frozen tumor tissue and more than two years of available survival data. Although molecular status otherwise differed among the glioblastoma patients, no patient had an isocitrate dehydrogenase mutation. PBMC collection took place before vaccination, two weeks after the third vaccination, and at tumor progression if progression occurred. The Qiagen DNeasy Blood extraction Kit was used to extract genomic DNA. The immunoSEQ assay amplified TCRB CDR3 regions from roughly 2 micrograms of genomic DNA, or from all available DNA when less than that amount was available. The multiplex PCR relied on 60 forward primers for TCR V beta segments and 13 reverse primers for J beta segments. To estimate the number of reads per starting template, synthetic control templates were added to each sample at limiting dilution. Reads of 87 bp were generated by sequencing on the Illumina HiSeq System. The paper's data handling went like this. PCR and sequencing errors were removed by merging closely related sequences with a nearest neighbor algorithm. TCR overlap was defined as the percentage of unique tumor TCR beta sequences that were also present in the same patient's peripheral blood. Here the immuneACCESS table is served through TCRdb, limited to in-frame sequences with V and J called. Missing clones are a known gap in these copies; in checked studies unresolved V genes cover under half, and the rest lacks a known reason. V, J and clone size were drawn from that table, and D and trimming were deduced from the DNA. The table for this sample lists about 46,000 clones; over 75% of them were counted only once. Over 4.5% of the sample lies in the top ten.

The sample here was blood, taken after dendritic cell vaccination. The TCR comes from a human donor with glioblastoma.

The encoded CDR3 is CASRRAPRAQHF. The DNA sequence is given as TGTGCCAGCAGGAGGGCCCCAAGGGCTCAGCATTTT. The chain links TRBV28 with TRBJ1-5; no D gene is confidently identified. In the germline V gene, CDR1 corresponds to MDHEN and CDR2 to SYDVKM. The CDR3 has 12 amino acids, counting the end cysteine and phenylalanine. Only the CDR3 portion is preserved as DNA: 36 bases, with reading frame beginning at the first base. V drops 6 bases and J drops 13 bases, leaving 16 bases in between.